The source of this TCR beta chain is a study of beta chain features in type 1 diabetes. This clone appeared a few times. The isolated RNA, all of it, was reverse transcribed, so expressed TCRB transcripts were what got sequenced. Naive, central memory and regulatory T cell samples averaged about 3.57 million immunoSEQ reads each. The assay was immunoSEQ multiplex PCR, and TCRdb's table has in-frame clones only and misses some. The table includes nearly 250,000 clones, under 70% detected once. Germline V gene sequence: CDR1 SGHAT, CDR2 FQNNGV. There are 14 residues in the CDR3. The V end was cut by 3 bases, the J end by 8 bases, with 14 bases between.

The chain couples TRBV11-2 to TRBJ2-1; weak D call: TRBD1 (6 bases). The TCR was taken from a man aged 25 to 45 in good health. What was sequenced was naive CD4+ T cells from blood. In DNA, the CDR3 is TGTGCCAGCAGCTTCCCTCGAGGGGGAGATGAGCAGTTCTTC. The encoded protein is CASSFPRGGDEQFF. Variable domain in full (rest from reference TRBV11-2 and TRBJ2-1): EAGVAQSPRYKIIEKRQSVAFWCNPISGHATLYWYQQILGQGPKLLIQFQNNGVVDDSQLPKDRFSAERLKGVDSTLKIQPAKLEDSAVYLCASSFPRGGDEQFFGPGTRLTVL.